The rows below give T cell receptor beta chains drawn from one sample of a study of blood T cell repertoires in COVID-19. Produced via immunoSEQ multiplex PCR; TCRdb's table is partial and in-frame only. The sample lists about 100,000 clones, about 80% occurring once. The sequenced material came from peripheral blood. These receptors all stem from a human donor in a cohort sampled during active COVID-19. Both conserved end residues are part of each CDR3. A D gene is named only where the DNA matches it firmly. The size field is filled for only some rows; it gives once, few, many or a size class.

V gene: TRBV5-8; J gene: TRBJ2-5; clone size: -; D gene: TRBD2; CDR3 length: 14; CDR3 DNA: TGTGCCAGCAGCTTTGGGCAGGGAGGGGAGACCCAGTACTTC; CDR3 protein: CASSFGQGGETQYF
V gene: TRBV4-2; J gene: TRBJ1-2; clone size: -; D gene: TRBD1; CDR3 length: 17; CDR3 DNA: TGTGCCAGCAGCCAAGAGGGGACAGGGGGCGTGGGGAATGGCCACACCTTC; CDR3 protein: CASSQEGTGGVGNGHTF
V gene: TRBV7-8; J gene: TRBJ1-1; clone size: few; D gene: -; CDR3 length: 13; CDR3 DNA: TGTGCCAGCAGCTCCGGGTCCACCACGGAAGCTTTCTTT; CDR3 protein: CASSSGSTTEAFF
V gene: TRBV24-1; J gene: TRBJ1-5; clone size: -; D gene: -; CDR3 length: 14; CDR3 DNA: TGTGCCACCAGTGACCTCACAGTAGTCCAGCCCCAGCATTTT; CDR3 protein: CATSDLTVVQPQHF
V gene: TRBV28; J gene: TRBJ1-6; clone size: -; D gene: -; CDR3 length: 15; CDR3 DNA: TGTGCCAGCAGTTCACTCGGACAGAATAATTCACCCCTCCACTTT; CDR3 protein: CASSSLGQNNSPLHF
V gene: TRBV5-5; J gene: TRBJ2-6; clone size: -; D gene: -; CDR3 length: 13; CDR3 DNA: TGTGCCAGCAGCCCAGGGAGGGCCAACGTCCTGACTTTC; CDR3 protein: CASSPGRANVLTF
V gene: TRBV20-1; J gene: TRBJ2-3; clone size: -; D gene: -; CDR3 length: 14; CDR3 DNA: TGCAGTGCTAGTGTGCTAGAGAGCACAGATACGCAGTATTTT; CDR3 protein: CSASVLESTDTQYF
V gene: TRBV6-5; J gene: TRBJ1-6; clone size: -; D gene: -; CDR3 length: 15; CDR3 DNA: TGTGCCAGCAGGCCAGACAGCTCCTATAATTCACCCCTCCACTTT; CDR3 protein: CASRPDSSYNSPLHF
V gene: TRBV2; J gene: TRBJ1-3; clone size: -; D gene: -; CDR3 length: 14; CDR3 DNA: TGTGCCAGCAGTGAAGGGCAGTCTGGAAACACCATATATTTT; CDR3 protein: CASSEGQSGNTIYF
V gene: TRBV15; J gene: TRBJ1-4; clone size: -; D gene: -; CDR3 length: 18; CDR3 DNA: TGTGCCACCAGCAGAGATTTTTCCTATGCTGCAACTAATGAAAAACTGTTTTTT; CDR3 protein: CATSRDFSYAATNEKLFF
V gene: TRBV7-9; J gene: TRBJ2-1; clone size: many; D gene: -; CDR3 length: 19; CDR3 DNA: TGTGCCAGCAGCGTGTATGCCTTGGGGCAGTCCCGGCCCGGCAATGAGCAGTTCTTC; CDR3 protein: CASSVYALGQSRPGNEQFF
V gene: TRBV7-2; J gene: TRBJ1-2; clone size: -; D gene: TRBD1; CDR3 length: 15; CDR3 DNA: TGTGCCAGCAGCTCCCGGGACAGACAAAGCTATGGCTACACCTTC; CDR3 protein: CASSSRDRQSYGYTF
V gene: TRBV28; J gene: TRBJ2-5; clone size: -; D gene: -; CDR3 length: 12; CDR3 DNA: TGTGCCGCCAGCGCTTGGGTTGAGACCCAGTACTTC; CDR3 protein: CAASAWVETQYF
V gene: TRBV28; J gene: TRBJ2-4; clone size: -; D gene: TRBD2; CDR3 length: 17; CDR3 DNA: TGTGCCAGCAGTTTTCCGGCGGGAGATCTAGCCAAAAACATTCAGTACTTC; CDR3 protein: CASSFPAGDLAKNIQYF
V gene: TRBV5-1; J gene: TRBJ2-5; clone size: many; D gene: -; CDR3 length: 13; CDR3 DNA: TGCGCCAGCAGCTTAGGGGGACAAGAGACCCAGTACTTC; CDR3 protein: CASSLGGQETQYF
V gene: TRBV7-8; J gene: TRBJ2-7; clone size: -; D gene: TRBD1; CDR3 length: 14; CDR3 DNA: TGTGCCAGCAGCTTATGGGACAGGGACTACGAGCAGTACTTC; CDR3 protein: CASSLWDRDYEQYF
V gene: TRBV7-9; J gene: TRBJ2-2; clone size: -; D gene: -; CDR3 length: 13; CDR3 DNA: TGTGCCAGCACCCCTCAGGGCGCCGGGGAGCTGTTTTTT; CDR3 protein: CASTPQGAGELFF
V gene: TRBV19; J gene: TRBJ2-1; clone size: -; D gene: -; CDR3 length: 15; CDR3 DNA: TGTGCCAGTAGTATGGGGGCAGGGGAAGGGAATGAGCAGTTCTTC; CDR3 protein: CASSMGAGEGNEQFF
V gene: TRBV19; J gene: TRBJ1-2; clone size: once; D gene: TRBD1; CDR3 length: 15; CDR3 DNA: TGTGCCAGTAGCTCCACCGGGACAGGGGGCCATGGCTACACCTTC; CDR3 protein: CASSSTGTGGHGYTF
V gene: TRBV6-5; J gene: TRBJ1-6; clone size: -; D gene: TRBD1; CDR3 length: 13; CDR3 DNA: TGTGCCAGCACGGACAGGCTTAGATTGACCCTCCACTTT; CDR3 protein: CASTDRLRLTLHF
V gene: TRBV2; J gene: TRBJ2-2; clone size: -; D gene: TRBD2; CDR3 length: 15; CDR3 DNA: TGTGCCAGCTCCCCTAGCGGGAGTAATGCCGGGGAGCTGTTTTTT; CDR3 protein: CASSPSGSNAGELFF
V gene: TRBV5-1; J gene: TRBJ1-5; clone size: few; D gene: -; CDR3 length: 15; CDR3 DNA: TGCGCCAGCAGCTTGGGGGGAACTAAGGGGCAGCCCCAGCATTTT; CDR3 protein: CASSLGGTKGQPQHF
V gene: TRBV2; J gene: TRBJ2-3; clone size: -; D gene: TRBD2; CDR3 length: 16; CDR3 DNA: TGTGCCAGCAGTGATCTAGCGGGAGTGGCGGGAGATACGCAGTATTTT; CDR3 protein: CASSDLAGVAGDTQYF
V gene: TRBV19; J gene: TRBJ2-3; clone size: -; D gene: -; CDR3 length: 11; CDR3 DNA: TGTGCCAGTAGTATTCGGGGTACGCAGTATTTT; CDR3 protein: CASSIRGTQYF
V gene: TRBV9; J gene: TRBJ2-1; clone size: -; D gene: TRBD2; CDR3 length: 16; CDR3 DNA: TGTGCCAGCAGCCCCTCTAGCGGGGGGGGATACAATGAGCAGTTCTTC; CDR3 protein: CASSPSSGGGYNEQFF
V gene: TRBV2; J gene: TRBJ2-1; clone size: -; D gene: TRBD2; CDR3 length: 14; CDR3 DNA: TGTGCCAGCAGGGGACTAGTCCCCGGCAATGAGCAGTTCTTC; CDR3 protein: CASRGLVPGNEQFF
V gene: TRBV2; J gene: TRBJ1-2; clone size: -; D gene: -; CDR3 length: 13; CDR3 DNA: TGTGCCAGCACAGTCGCAGGGCTCTATGGCTACACCTTC; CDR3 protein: CASTVAGLYGYTF
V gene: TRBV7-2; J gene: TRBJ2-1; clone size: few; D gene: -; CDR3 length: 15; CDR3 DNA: TGTGCCAGCAGCCCGCGGGGGTCAGGGGAGAATGAGCAGTTCTTC; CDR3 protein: CASSPRGSGENEQFF
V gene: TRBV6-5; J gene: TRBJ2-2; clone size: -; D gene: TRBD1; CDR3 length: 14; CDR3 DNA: TGTGCCACCCGGGACAGGGGGCGAACCGGGGAGCTGTTTTTT; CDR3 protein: CATRDRGRTGELFF
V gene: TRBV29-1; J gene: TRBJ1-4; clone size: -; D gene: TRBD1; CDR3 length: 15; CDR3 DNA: TGCAGCGTTTACGAAGGGACAGGGTACGGAGAAAAACTGTTTTTT; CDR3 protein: CSVYEGTGYGEKLFF
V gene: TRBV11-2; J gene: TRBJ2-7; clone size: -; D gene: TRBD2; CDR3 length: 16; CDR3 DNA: TGTGCCAGCAGCTACCCCCCTAGCGGGGGATCCTACGAGCAGTACTTC; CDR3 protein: CASSYPPSGGSYEQYF
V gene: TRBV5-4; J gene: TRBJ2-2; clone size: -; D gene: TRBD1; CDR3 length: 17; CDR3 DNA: TGTGCCAGCAGCCAAAGGGGGCTGCGACCATTCACCGGGGAGCTGTTTTTT; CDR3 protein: CASSQRGLRPFTGELFF
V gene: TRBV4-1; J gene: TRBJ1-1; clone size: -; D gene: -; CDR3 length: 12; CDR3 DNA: TGCGCCAGCAGCCGGAGGGACACTGAAGCTTTCTTT; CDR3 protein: CASSRRDTEAFF
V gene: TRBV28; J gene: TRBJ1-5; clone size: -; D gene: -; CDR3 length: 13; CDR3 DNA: TGTGCCAGCAGTCCCCCCTACAATCAGCCCCAGCATTTT; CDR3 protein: CASSPPYNQPQHF
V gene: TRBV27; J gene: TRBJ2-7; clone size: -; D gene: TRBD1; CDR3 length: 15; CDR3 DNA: TGTGCCAGCAGGCTAAGACAGGGGAGCTCCTACGAGCAGTACTTC; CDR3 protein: CASRLRQGSSYEQYF
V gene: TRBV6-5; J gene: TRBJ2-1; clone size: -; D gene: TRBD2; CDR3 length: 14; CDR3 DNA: TGTGCCAGCAACCTAGCGGGAGGATACAATGAGCAGTTCTTC; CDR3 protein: CASNLAGGYNEQFF
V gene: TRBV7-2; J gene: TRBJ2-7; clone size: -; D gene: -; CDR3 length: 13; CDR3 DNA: TGTGCCAGCAGCTCCTCACAGGGATACGAGCAGTACTTC; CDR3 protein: CASSSSQGYEQYF
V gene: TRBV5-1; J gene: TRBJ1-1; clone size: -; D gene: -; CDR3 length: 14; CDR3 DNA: TGCGCCAGCAGTTCGATTGGACAGAACACTGAAGCTTTCTTT; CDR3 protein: CASSSIGQNTEAFF
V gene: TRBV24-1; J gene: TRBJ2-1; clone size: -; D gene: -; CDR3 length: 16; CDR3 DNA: TGTGCCACCAGTGACCCGAGGTCCGGGGTTTTAAGTGAGCAGTTCTTC; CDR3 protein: CATSDPRSGVLSEQFF
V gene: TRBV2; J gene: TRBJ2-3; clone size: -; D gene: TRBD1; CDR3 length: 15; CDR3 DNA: TGTGCCAGCAGGGACAGGGGGCATAGCACAGATACGCAGTATTTT; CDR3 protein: CASRDRGHSTDTQYF
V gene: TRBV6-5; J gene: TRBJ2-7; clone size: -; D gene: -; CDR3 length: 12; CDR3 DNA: TGTGCCAGCAGGGGGCGCGTATACGAGCAGTACTTC; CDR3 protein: CASRGRVYEQYF
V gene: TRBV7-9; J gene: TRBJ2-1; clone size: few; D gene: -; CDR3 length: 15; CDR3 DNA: TGTGCCAGCAGCCCAACATGGAGGGCTTACAATGAGCAGTTCTTC; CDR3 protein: CASSPTWRAYNEQFF
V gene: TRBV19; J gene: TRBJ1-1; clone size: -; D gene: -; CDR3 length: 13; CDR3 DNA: TGTGCCAGCAAAAGGACTTTGAACACTGAAGCTTTCTTT; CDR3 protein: CASKRTLNTEAFF
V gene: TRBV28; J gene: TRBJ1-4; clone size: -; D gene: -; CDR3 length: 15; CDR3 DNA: TGTGCCAGCAGCCCTACAGGGCCGGGGAATGAAAAACTGTTTTTT; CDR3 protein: CASSPTGPGNEKLFF
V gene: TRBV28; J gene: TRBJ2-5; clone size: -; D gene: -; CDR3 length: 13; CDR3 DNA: TGTGCCAGCAGTTTGGGGGGACGAGAGACCCAGTACTTC; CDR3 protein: CASSLGGRETQYF
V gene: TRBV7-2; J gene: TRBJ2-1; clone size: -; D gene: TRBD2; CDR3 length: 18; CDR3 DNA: TGTGCCAGCAGCTTCAACCCTACCGGGACTAGTGCCTACAATGAGCAGTTCTTC; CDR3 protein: CASSFNPTGTSAYNEQFF
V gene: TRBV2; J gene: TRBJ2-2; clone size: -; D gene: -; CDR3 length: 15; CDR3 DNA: TGTGCCAGCAGCGCCCTAATCGCGAACACCGGGGAGCTGTTTTTT; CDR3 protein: CASSALIANTGELFF
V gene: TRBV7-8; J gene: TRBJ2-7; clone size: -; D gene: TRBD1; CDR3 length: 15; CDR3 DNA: TGTGCCAGCAGCTTACTGCACAGGGGCCCCTACGAGCAGTACTTC; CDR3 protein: CASSLLHRGPYEQYF
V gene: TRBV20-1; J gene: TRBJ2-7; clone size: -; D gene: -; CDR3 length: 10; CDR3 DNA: TGCAGTGCGACAGACTACGAGCAGTACTTC; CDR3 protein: CSATDYEQYF
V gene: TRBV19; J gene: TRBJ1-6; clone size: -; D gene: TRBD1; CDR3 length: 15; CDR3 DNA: TGTGCCAGTAATGAGGGGGCGACCTATAATTCACCCCTCCACTTT; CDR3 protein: CASNEGATYNSPLHF
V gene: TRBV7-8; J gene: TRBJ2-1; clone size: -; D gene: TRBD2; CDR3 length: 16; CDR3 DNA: TGTGCCAGCAGCCGGGGACTAGCGGGAGGCTACAATGAGCAGTTCTTC; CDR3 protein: CASSRGLAGGYNEQFF